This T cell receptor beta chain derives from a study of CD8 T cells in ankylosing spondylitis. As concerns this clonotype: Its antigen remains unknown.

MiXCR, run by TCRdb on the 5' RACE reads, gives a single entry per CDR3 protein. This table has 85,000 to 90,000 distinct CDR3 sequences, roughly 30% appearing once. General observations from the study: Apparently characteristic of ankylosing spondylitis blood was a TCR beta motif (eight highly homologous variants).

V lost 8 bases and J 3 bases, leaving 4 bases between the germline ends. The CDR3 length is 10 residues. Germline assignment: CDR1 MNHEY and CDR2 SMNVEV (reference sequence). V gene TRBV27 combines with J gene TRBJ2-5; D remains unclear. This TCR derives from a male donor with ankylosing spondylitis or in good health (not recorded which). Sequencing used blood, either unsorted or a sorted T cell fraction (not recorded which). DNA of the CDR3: TGTGCCAGCGGTAAAGAGACCCAGTACTTC. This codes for CASGKETQYF.